The clone carrying this T cell receptor (beta chain) has a handful of counts. The sample is drawn from a study of spatial heterogeneity in lung cancer. Time point: sample taken at primary tumor resection. 72 TRACERx patients with early, untreated non-small cell lung cancer donated samples. In each case, whole RNA from tumor, nontumor lung or frozen PBMC was sequenced unsorted. Via MiXCR, TCRdb re-called the 5' RACE reads, giving one row per CDR3 protein. In the table there are approximately 11,000 distinct CDR3 sequences, around 6% of which are singletons. The J segment lost 4 bases and the V segment lost 5 bases, leaving 11 bases of the junction unmatched. The germline CDR1 and CDR2 sequences are SGHTA and FQGNSA. This CDR3 contains 17 residues.

This TCR was recovered from a male donor with early-stage non-small cell lung cancer. The source was PBMCs, collected at surgery. The chain is built from TRBV7-2 and TRBJ2-5, with TRBD1 identical over 12 bases. The CDR3 DNA is TGTGCCAGCAGCCGGCCCGGGACAGGGGGCCTCCCAGAGACCCAGTACTTC. It codes for CASSRPGTGGLPETQYF.